A selection of T cell receptor beta chains follows, all from one sample in a study of T cells after yellow fever vaccination. TCRdb re-called the 5' RACE reads with MiXCR, one entry per CDR3 protein. The sample holds roughly 240,000 distinct CDR3 sequences, over 6.5% seen once. The sequencing used CD4+ T cells sorted from PBMCs, collected on the day of the yellow fever booster vaccination. Receptor source: a man aged 25-40 years who received the YFV17D yellow fever vaccine. Each CDR3 is given with its conserved first and last residue. A D gene is named only where the DNA matches it firmly. Only some rows state a clone size, as once, few, many or a class for expanded clones.

v_gene,j_gene,d_gene,abundance,CDR3nt,CDR3aa
TRBV5-1,TRBJ2-7,-,few,TGCGCCAGCAGCCTTGGAGGTGCAGGGTCCTACTACGAGCAGTACTTC,CASSLGGAGSYYEQYF
TRBV4-2,TRBJ1-6,TRBD1,once,TGTGCCAGCAGCCAACCCTCGGACAGGGTTGGATCACACCTCCACTTT,CASSQPSDRVGSHLHF
TRBV7-9,TRBJ1-5,TRBD1,-,TGTGCCAGCAGCTTTGGGGACAGGGGCAACAATCAGCCCCAGCATTTT,CASSFGDRGNNQPQHF
TRBV7-3,TRBJ2-7,-,few,TGTGCCAGCAGCCCCGGCCGAGGGGCGTCAAAGTACTTC,CASSPGRGASKYF
TRBV10-2,TRBJ2-3,TRBD2,few,TGCGCCACCGTTAGACTAGCGGGAGAGAGGGCTGGGACAGATACGCAGTATTTT,CATVRLAGERAGTDTQYF
TRBV20-1,TRBJ1-6,-,few,TGCAGTGCGAAAGGGGGTATCATGGGTTCACCCCTCCACTTT,CSAKGGIMGSPLHF
TRBV19,TRBJ1-6,-,few,TGTGCCACTAAGATTGAGGAAAGGGGAAATTCACCCCTCCACTTT,CATKIEERGNSPLHF
TRBV20-1,TRBJ2-1,TRBD2,many,TGCAGTCCGCGGGGTAGCGGGAGGAAAAGCGATGAGCAGTTCTTC,CSPRGSGRKSDEQFF
TRBV27,TRBJ2-7,TRBD2,few,TGTGCCAGCAGTCCCCCTACTAGCGGAAGTTCCTACGAGCAGTACTTC,CASSPPTSGSSYEQYF
TRBV7-2,TRBJ2-3,TRBD2,many,TGTGCCAGCAGCTCCTTAGCGGGAGGGCTCCGGGATACGCAGTATTTT,CASSSLAGGLRDTQYF
TRBV7-2,TRBJ2-3,TRBD2,-,TGTGCCAGCAGCTTAGCGGGGACTAGCGGTACAGATACGCAGTATTTT,CASSLAGTSGTDTQYF
TRBV29-1,TRBJ2-3,-,-,TGCAGCGTTTTGGAGGCCGGGGATACGCAGTATTTT,CSVLEAGDTQYF
TRBV27,TRBJ2-7,TRBD1,many,TGTGCCAGCAGTTTCAGGGGGCGCTCCTACGAGCAGTACTTC,CASSFRGRSYEQYF
TRBV4-1,TRBJ2-1,-,-,TGCGCCAGCAGCCAGAACCAAAAAGGGTACAATGAGCAGTTCTTC,CASSQNQKGYNEQFF
TRBV28,TRBJ2-5,TRBD1,-,TGTGCCAGCAGTTCAGACTGGGACAGGCTGTCTAGGACCCAGTACTTC,CASSSDWDRLSRTQYF
TRBV7-9,TRBJ2-7,-,many,TGTGCCAGCAGCTGGACTGGTAGCGTCTCCTACGAGCAGTACTTC,CASSWTGSVSYEQYF
TRBV7-2,TRBJ2-1,-,many,TGTGCCAGCAGCTTAGGACGGCTCTCCTACAATGAGCAGTTCTTC,CASSLGRLSYNEQFF
TRBV6-1,TRBJ2-5,-,-,TGTGCCAGCAGTGACAGGGCCGGGGAGACCCAGTACTTC,CASSDRAGETQYF
TRBV7-2,TRBJ1-1,-,few,TGTGCCAGCAATCAACAAGCGAACACTGAAGCTTTCTTT,CASNQQANTEAFF
TRBV2,TRBJ2-7,-,-,TGTGCCAGCAGTGGCCCCGGGCTTTTAGGCTACGAGCAGTACTTC,CASSGPGLLGYEQYF
TRBV12-3/TRBV12-4,TRBJ2-2,-,-,TGTGCCAGCAGAGTGACAGGAAACACCGGGGAGCTGTTTTTT,CASRVTGNTGELFF
TRBV7-2,TRBJ2-5,-,few,TGTGCCAGCAGCTTAGATGGGAGGCCCCGAGAAGAGACCCAGTACTTC,CASSLDGRPREETQYF
TRBV7-2,TRBJ2-5,-,few,TGTGCCAGCAGCTTTTCTTCTGGAATTCAAGAGACCCAGTACTTC,CASSFSSGIQETQYF
TRBV20-1,TRBJ2-1,TRBD2,few,TGCAGTGCTCATCTAGCGGGCGGAAATGAGCAGTTCTTC,CSAHLAGGNEQFF
TRBV5-1,TRBJ2-3,TRBD2,-,TGCGCCAGCAGCTCCTTAGCGGGAGGGGATACGCAGTATTTT,CASSSLAGGDTQYF
TRBV6-5,TRBJ2-7,-,-,TGTGCCAGCAGCCGCGTGGCCGGGTCATATTACGAGCAGTACTTC,CASSRVAGSYYEQYF
TRBV20-1,TRBJ2-7,-,few,TGCAGTGCTGCTGGGGACTCCTACGAGCAGTACTTC,CSAAGDSYEQYF
TRBV20-1,TRBJ2-3,-,many,TGCAGTGCTAGTACAAGCGGCCACAAGGATACGCAGTATTTT,CSASTSGHKDTQYF
TRBV6-1,TRBJ2-1,-,many,TGTGCCAGCAAAGGCTCGGTCTGGTCCTACAATGAGCAGTTCTTC,CASKGSVWSYNEQFF
TRBV4-1,TRBJ2-3,TRBD2,few,TGCGCCAGCAGCTCAGCCCCAGCGGGAGGGGTGACAGATACGCAGTATTTT,CASSSAPAGGVTDTQYF
TRBV9,TRBJ2-3,-,many,TGTGCCAGCAGCGTAGGGGGGTTTCGGCTAGATACGCAGTATTTT,CASSVGGFRLDTQYF